This T cell receptor (beta chain) stems from a study of T cells in Graves' hyperthyroidism and ophthalmopathy. For Graves' hyperthyroidism to be stable, ophthalmopathy could not progress within 18 months. This CDR3 has 12 residues. V lost 5 bases, J lost 11 bases, and 15 bases lay in between. Germline assignment: CDR1 MDHEN and CDR2 SYDVKM. Amplified regions were TCR beta CDR3 sequences from RNA transcripts. HTBI primers were used for first-round RT-PCR of the TCR CDR3. From the multiplex PCR reads, TCRdb called clonotypes with MiXCR, one entry per CDR3 protein. The sample contains more than 300,000 distinct CDR3 sequences, around 14% of which appear only once.

The chain uses TRBV28 and TRBJ1-1; D perhaps matches TRBD1 (5 bases). The sequenced sample consisted of blood. The TCR originated in a woman aged 60-70 years with Graves' hyperthyroidism. CDR3 sequence reads: CASSGTEIVAFF. In DNA form, the CDR3 reads TGTGCCAGCAGTGGGACCGAAATTGTGGCTTTCTTT.